The clone carrying this TCR beta chain appeared a few times. Its antigen is undetermined. The data were taken from a study of cytomegalovirus exposure and HLA in healthy donors. PCR employed 60 Vbeta and 13 Jbeta primers. Assay: immunoSEQ multiplex PCR; the TCRdb copy retains only in-frame clones and omits some. Among some 100,000 clones listed, roughly 75% were seen once. Whole-study findings and limits: Associated with cytomegalovirus, according to the listing, were 150 to 200 TCR beta chains. Reports indicated that the classifier achieved high specificity and sensitivity in diagnosing cytomegalovirus status. With later analysis, a missense DCLRE1C variant became linked to TCR beta V- and J-gene trimming. Another analysis was done later, and it associated 16,951 TCR beta sequences with HLA alleles at 0.05 false discovery rate.

Germline CDR1 reads SGDLS; CDR2 reads YYNGEE. V lost 4 bases, J lost 4 bases, and 7 bases stayed unmatched. The CDR3 runs to 15 residues. The chain recombines TRBV9 with TRBJ2-3; TRBD1 matches 9 bases. Sequencing used PBMCs. This TCR derives from a male donor in good health and CMV-seropositive. The CDR3: CASSLQTGGSDTQYF. As DNA, the CDR3 is TGTGCCAGCAGCTTACAGACAGGGGGGTCAGATACGCAGTATTTT.